These 5 T cell receptor beta chains came from one sample sequenced in a study of cytomegalovirus exposure and HLA in healthy donors. PCR amplification relied on 60 Vbeta primers (plus 13 Jbeta primers). Clones were sequenced by immunoSEQ multiplex PCR, and TCRdb holds only the in-frame ones, with some missing. This table has around 120,000 clones, roughly 88% appearing once. Sequencing was performed on PBMCs. The receptors were sampled from a man in his fifties or sixties in good health and CMV-seronegative.

The DNA of the CDR3 is TGCGCCAGCAGCTTGTGGGACAGTTCCTACGAGCAGTACTTC. It translates to CASSLWDSSYEQYF. The chain uses TRBV5-1 and TRBJ2-7; 7 bases map to TRBD1. The CDR3 consists of 14 residues. Germline V gene sequence: CDR1 SGHRS, CDR2 YFSETQ. V lost 1 base to trimming and J lost 1 base; unmatched junction nucleotides: 2. Filled out from reference TRBV5-1 and TRBJ2-7, the complete variable domain reads KAGVTQTPRYLIKTRGQQVTLSCSPISGHRSVSWYQQTPGQGLQFLFEYFSETQRNKGNFPGRFSGRQFSNSRSEMNVSTLELGDSALYLCASSLWDSSYEQYFGPGTRLTVT.

This CDR3 is CASSPTQAQGGEKLFF. For the CDR3, the DNA is TGTGCCAGCAGCCCCACACAGGCACAGGGTGGGGAAAAACTGTTTTTT. The J gene is TRBJ1-4, the V gene TRBV4-2; D perhaps matches TRBD1 (6 bases). Germline-derived CDR1 and CDR2 are LGHNA and YNFKEQ. This CDR3 spans 16 amino acids. V was clipped by 4 bases and J by 8 bases, with 20 bases between them.

The chain carries TRBV7-2 and TRBJ2-5; tentative D call: TRBD2 (5 bases). The CDR3 is 16 residues long. The V end lost 6 bases, the J end lost 4 bases, and 21 bases lay between the germline ends. The germline gives CDR1 SGHTA, CDR2 FQGNSA. CDR3 coding DNA: TGTGCCAGCAGTGATATCAACCCGGGGTACAGAGAGACCCAGTACTTC. It translates to CASSDINPGYRETQYF.

The V call is TRBV11-2, the J call TRBJ1-4, with D perhaps matching TRBD1 (5 bases). This CDR3 region has 14 residues. CDR1 and CDR2 (germline): SGHAT, FQNNGV. V was clipped by 6 bases and J by 6 bases, with 14 bases between them. CDR3 region: CASRGLLKDEKLFF. Written as DNA, the CDR3 is TGTGCCAGCAGGGGACTCCTCAAAGATGAAAAACTGTTTTTT.

J is TRBJ1-1 and V is TRBV21-1. TRBV21-1 is classified as a pseudogene. The CDR3 has 16 amino acids. The CDR3 sequence: CASSKALDGLNTEAFF. CDR3 DNA sequence: TGTGCCAGCAGCAAAGCGCTAGACGGATTGAACACTGAAGCTTTCTTT.